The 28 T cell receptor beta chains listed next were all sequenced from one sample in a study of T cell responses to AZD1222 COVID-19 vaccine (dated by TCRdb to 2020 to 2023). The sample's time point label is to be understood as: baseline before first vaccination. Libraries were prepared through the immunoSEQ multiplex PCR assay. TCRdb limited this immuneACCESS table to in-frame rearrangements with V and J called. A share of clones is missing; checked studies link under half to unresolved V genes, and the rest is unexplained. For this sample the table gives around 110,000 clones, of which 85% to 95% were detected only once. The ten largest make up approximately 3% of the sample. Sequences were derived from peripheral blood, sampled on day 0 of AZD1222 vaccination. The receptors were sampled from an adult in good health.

The CDR3 bases are TGTGCCAGCAGTTTTGCGGGGATTGTCACCGGGGAGCTGTTTTTT. This encodes CASSFAGIVTGELFF. This sequence joins TRBV28 and TRBJ2-2; weak D call: TRBD2 (6 bases). Trimming cost V 3 bases and J 4 bases, with 12 bases left between them. This CDR3 has 15 amino acids. Germline V gene sequence: CDR1 MDHEN, CDR2 SYDVKM.

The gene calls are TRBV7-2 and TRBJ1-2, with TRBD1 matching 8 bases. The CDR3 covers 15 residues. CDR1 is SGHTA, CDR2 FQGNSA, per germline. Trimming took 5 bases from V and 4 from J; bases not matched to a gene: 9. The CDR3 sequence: CASSPQGAVGYGYTF. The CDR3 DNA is TGTGCCAGCAGCCCCCAGGGGGCAGTGGGCTATGGCTACACCTTC.

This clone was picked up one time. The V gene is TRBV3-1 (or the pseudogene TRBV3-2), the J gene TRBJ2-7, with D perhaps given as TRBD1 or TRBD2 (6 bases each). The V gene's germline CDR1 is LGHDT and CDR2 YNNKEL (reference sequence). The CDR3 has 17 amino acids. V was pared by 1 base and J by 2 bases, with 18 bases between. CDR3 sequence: CASSQGGGRNRAYEQYF. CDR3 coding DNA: TGTGCCAGCAGCCAAGGAGGGGGGAGGAATCGGGCCTACGAGCAGTACTTC.

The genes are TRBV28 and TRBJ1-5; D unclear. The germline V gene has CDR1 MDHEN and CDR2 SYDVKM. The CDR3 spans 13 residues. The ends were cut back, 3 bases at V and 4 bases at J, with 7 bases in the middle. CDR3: CASSFSTNQPQHF. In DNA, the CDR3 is TGTGCCAGCAGTTTCTCTACTAATCAGCCCCAGCATTTT.

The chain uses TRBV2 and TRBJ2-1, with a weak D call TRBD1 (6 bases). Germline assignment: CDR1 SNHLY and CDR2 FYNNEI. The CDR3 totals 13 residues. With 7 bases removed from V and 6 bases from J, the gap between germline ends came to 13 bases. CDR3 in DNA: TGTGCCAGCATGTACAGGGATCCCAATGAGCAGTTCTTC. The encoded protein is CASMYRDPNEQFF.

CDR3 in DNA: TGTGCCAGCAGTTTTGCAGTTGGTTATCAGCCCCAGCATTTT. Amino acid sequence: CASSFAVGYQPQHF. The gene calls are TRBV2 and TRBJ1-5; D not resolved. The CDR3 extends over 14 amino acids. Germline CDR1 reads SNHLY; CDR2 reads FYNNEI. The V end lost 5 bases, the J end lost 5 bases, and 13 bases lay between the germline ends.

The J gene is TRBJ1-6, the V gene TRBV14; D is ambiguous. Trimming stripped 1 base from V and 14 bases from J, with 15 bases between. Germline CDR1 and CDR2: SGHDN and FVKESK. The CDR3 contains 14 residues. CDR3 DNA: TGTGCCAGCAGCCAAGGATCCCCTTGGGAGGCCCTCCACTTT. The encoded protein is CASSQGSPWEALHF.

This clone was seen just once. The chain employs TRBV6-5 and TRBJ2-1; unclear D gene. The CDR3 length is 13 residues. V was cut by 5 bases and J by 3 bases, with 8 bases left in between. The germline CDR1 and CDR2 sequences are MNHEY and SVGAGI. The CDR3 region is CASSLTGYNEQFF. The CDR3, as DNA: TGTGCCAGCAGTCTTACTGGCTACAATGAGCAGTTCTTC.

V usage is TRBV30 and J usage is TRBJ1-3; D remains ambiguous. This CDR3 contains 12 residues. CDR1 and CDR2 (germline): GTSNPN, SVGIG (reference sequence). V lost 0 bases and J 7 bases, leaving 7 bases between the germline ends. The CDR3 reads CAWSVNRNTIYF. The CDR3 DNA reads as TGTGCCTGGAGTGTAAATAGGAACACCATATATTTT.

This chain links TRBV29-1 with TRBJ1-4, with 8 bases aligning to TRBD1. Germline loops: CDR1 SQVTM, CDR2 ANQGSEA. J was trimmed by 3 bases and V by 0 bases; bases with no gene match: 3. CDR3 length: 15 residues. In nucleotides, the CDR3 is TGCAGCGTTGAAGAGACAGGGGTGGCTAATGAAAAACTGTTTTTT. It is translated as CSVEETGVANEKLFF.

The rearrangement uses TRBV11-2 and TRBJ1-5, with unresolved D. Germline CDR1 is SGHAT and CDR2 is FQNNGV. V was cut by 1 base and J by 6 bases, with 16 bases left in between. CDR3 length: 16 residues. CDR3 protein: CASSLGSRDNGQPQHF. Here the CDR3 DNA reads TGTGCCAGCAGCTTAGGTAGTCGGGATAACGGTCAGCCCCAGCATTTT.

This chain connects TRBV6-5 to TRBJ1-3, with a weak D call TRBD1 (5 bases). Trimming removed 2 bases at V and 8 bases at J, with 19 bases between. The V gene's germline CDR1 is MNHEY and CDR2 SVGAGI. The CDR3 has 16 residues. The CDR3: CASSYNSRVASDTIYF. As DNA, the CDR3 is TGTGCCAGCAGTTACAACAGCAGGGTTGCGAGCGACACCATATATTTT.

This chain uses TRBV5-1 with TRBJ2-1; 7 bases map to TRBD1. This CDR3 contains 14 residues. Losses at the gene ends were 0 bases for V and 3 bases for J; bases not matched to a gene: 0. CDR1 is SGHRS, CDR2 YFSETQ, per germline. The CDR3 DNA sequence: TGCGCCAGCAGCTTGGGGGACAGCTACAATGAGCAGTTCTTC. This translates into CASSLGDSYNEQFF.

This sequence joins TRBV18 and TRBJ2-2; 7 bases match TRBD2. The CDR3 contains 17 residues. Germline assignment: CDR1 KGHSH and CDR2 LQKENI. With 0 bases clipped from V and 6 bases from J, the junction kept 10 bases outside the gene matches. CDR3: CASSPPSLAVSAGELFF. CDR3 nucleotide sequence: TGTGCCAGCTCACCACCGTCTCTAGCGGTCAGCGCCGGGGAGCTGTTTTTT.

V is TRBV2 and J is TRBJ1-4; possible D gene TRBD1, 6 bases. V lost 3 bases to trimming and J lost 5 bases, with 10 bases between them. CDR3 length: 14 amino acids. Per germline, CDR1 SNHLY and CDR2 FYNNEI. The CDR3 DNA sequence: TGTGCCAGCAGTGATGTAACAGGGAATGAAAAACTGTTTTTT. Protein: CASSDVTGNEKLFF.

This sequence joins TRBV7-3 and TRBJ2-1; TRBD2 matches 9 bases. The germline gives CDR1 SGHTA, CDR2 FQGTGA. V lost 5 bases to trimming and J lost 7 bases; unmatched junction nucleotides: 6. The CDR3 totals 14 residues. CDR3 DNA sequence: TGTGCCAGCAGCGACCCGACTAGCGGTAATGAGCAGTTCTTC. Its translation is CASSDPTSGNEQFF.

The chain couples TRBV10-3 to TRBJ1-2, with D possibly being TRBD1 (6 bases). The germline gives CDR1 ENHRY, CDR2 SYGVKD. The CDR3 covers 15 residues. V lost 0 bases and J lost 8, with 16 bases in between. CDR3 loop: CAISESNREVGGYTF. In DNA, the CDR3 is TGTGCCATCAGTGAGTCGAACAGGGAGGTCGGGGGCTACACCTTC.

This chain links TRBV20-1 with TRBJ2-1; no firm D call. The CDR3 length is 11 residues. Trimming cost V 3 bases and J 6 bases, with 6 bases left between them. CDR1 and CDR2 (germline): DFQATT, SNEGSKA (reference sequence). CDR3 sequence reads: CSASRINEQFF. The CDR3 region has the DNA TGCAGTGCTAGTCGTATCAATGAGCAGTTCTTC.

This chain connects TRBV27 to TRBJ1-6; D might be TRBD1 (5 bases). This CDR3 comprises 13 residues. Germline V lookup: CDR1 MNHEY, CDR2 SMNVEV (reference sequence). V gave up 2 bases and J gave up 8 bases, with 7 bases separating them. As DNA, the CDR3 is TGTGCCAGCAGTTTAGGGGCTCATTCACCCCTCCACTTT. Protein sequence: CASSLGAHSPLHF.

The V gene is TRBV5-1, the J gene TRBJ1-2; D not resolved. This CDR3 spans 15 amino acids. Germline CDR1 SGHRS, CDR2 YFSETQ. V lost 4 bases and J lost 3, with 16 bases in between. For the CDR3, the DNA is TGCGCCAGCAGCACCCACGCGGGGAAGGACTATGGCTACACCTTC. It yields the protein CASSTHAGKDYGYTF.

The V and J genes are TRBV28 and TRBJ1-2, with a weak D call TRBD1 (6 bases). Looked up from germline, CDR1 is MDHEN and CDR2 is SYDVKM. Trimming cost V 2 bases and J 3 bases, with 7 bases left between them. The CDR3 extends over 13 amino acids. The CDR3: CASSLRGDYGYTF. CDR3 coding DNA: TGTGCCAGCAGTTTAAGGGGGGACTATGGCTACACCTTC.

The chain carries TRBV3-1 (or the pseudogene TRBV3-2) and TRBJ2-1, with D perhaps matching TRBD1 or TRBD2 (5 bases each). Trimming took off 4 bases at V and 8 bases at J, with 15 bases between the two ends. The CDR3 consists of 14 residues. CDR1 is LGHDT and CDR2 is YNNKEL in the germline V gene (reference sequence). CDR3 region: CASSLSEGKDEQFF. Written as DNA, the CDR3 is TGTGCCAGCAGCCTTAGCGAGGGGAAGGATGAGCAGTTCTTC.

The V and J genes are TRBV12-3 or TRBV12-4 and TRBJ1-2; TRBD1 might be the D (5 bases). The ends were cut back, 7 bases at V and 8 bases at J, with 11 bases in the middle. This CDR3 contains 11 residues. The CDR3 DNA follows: TGTGCCAGCACTTCGTGGGGGGGCTACACCTTC. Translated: CASTSWGGYTF.

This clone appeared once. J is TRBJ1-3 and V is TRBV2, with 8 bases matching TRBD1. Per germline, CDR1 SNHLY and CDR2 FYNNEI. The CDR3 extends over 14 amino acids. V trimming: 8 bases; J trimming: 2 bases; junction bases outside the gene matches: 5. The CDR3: CASAGQGAGNTIYF. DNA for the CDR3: TGTGCCAGCGCCGGACAGGGTGCTGGAAACACCATATATTTT.

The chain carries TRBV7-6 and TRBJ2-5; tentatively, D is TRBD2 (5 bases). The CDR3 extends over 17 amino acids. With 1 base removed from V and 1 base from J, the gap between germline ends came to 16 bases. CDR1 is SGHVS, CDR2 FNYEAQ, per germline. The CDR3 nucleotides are TGTGCCAGCAGCTTAGAGGTTCGAGGGATGGCCCAAGAGACCCAGTACTTC. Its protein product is CASSLEVRGMAQETQYF. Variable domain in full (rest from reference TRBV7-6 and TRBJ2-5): GAGVSQSPRYKVTKRGQDVALRCDPISGHVSLYWYRQALGQGPEFLTYFNYEAQQDKSGLPNDRFSAERPEGSISTLTIQRTEQRDSAMYRCASSLEVRGMAQETQYFGPGTRLLVL.

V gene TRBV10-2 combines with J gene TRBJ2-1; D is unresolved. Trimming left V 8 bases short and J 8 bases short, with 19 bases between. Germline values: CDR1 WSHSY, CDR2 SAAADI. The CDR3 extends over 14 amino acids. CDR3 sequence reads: CASGRSLPWDEQFF. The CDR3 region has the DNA TGCGCCAGCGGACGTAGCCTCCCCTGGGATGAGCAGTTCTTC.

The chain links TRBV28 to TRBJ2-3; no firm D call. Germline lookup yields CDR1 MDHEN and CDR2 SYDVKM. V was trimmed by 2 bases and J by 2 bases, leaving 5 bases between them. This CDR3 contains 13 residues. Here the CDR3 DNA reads TGTGCCAGCAGTTTACCCCTCACAGATACGCAGTATTTT. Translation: CASSLPLTDTQYF.

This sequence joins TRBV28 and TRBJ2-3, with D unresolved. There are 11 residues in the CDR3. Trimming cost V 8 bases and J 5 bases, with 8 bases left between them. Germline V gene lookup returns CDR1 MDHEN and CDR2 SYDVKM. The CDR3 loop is CASRVVDTQYF. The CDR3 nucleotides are TGTGCCAGCCGAGTTGTAGATACGCAGTATTTT.